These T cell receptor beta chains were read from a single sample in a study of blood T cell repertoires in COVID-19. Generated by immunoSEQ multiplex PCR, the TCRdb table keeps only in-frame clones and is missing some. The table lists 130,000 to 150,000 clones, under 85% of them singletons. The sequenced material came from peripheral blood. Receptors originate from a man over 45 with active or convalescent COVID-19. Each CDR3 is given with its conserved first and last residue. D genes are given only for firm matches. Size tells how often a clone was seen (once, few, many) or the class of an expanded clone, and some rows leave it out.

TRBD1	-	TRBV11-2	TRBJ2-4	TGTGCCAGCAGCTTAGTCTGGACAGGGAAAAACATTCAGTACTTC	CASSLVWTGKNIQYF
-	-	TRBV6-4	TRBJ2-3	TGTGCCAGCAGTGACTCCGTGTTGACAGATACGCAGTATTTT	CASSDSVLTDTQYF
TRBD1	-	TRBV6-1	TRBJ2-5	TGTGCCAGCAGTGAGTCCAGGGGGCTCCAAGAGACCCAGTACTTC	CASSESRGLQETQYF
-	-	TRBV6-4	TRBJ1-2	TGTGCCAGCAGCCACCCGGAGGGATCAGGTGGCTACACCTTC	CASSHPEGSGGYTF
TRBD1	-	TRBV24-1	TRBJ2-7	TGTGCCACCAGTGACCCGAGGACAGGGACTTACGAGCAGTACTTC	CATSDPRTGTYEQYF
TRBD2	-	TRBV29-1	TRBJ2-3	TGCAGCGCCACCGGGGGGGCAGGGCGGGTTATTGATACGCAGTATTTT	CSATGGAGRVIDTQYF
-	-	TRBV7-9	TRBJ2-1	TGTGCCAGCAGCTTAGTTGGGCGGGATGCCTACAATGAGCAGTTCTTC	CASSLVGRDAYNEQFF
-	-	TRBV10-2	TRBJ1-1	TGCGCCAGCAGGACCAGTACAGGGTCTGAAGCTTTCTTT	CASRTSTGSEAFF
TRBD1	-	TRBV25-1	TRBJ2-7	TGTGCCAGCAGTGCACCGGGACAGCAATCCTACGAGCAGTACTTC	CASSAPGQQSYEQYF
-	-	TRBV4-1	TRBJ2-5	TGCGCCAGCAGCCACCCACTAGTGCGAGAGACCCAGTACTTC	CASSHPLVRETQYF
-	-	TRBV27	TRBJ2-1	TGTGCCAGCAGCACAGGGAGCTCCTACAATGAGCAGTTCTTC	CASSTGSSYNEQFF
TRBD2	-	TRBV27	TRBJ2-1	TGTGCCTCTTTCGCGGGAGGGAGCTCCTACAATGAGCAGTTCTTC	CASFAGGSSYNEQFF
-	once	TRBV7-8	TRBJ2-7	TGTGCCAGCAGCTTAGCGAGGGGGTGGGCCTACGAGCAGTACTTC	CASSLARGWAYEQYF
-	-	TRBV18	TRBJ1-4	TGTGCCAGCTCGCAAGGGGAGGGAGAAAAACTGTTTTTT	CASSQGEGEKLFF
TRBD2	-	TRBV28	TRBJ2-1	TGTGCCAGCAGTTTATTTACTAGCGGGAGGGGAACTGAGCAGTTCTTC	CASSLFTSGRGTEQFF
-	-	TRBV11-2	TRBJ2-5	TGTGCCAGCAGCCCCGTGGGGGCAGAGACCCAGTACTTC	CASSPVGAETQYF